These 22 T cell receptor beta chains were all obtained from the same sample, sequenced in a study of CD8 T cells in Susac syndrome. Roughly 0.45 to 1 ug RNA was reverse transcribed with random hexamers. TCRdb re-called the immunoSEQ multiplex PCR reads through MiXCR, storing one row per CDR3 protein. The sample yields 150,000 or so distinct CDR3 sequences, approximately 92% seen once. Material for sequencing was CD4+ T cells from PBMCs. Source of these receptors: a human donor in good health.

The CDR3 is CASSPPQLSGYYTF. The CDR3 bases are TGTGCCAGCTCACCACCACAACTCTCTGGGTACTACACCTTC. The V gene is TRBV18, the J gene TRBJ1-2; D is ambiguous. Trimming took off 0 bases at V and 10 bases at J, with 15 bases between the two ends. The CDR3 extends over 14 amino acids. Germline lookup yields CDR1 KGHSH and CDR2 LQKENI.

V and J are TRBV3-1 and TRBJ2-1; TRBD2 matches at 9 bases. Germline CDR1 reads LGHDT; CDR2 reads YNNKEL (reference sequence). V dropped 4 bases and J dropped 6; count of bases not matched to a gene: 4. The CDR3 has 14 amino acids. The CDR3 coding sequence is TGTGCCAGCAGCCCCCGCGGGGGGGCCAATGAGCAGTTCTTC. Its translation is CASSPRGGANEQFF.

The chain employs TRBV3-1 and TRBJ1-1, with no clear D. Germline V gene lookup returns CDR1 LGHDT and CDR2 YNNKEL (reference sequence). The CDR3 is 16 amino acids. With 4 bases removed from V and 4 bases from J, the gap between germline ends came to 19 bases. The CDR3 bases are TGTGCCAGCAGCCCCTCCCTGACGGGCCCGGGCACTGAAGCTTTCTTT. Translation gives CASSPSLTGPGTEAFF.

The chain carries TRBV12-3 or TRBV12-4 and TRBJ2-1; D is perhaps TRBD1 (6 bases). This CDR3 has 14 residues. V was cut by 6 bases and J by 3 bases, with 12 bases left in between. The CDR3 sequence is CASSPDSHYNEQFF. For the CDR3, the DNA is TGTGCCAGCAGCCCGGACAGTCACTACAATGAGCAGTTCTTC.

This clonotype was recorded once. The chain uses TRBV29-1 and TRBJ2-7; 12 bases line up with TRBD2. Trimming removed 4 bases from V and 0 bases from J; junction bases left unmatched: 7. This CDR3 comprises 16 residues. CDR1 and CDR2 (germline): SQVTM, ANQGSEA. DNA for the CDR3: TGCAGCGTTGGGACCCCGACTAGCGGGAGCTCCTACGAGCAGTACTTC. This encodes CSVGTPTSGSSYEQYF.

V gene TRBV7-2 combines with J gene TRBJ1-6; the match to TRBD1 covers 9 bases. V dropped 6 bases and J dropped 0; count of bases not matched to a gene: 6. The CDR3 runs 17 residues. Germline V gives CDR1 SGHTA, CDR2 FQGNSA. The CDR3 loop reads CASRQSGQGSYNSPLHF. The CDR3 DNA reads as TGTGCCAGCAGGCAATCGGGACAGGGCTCCTATAATTCACCCCTCCACTTT.

The CDR3 here is CASSTSQGLAEKLFF. The CDR3 nucleotides read TGTGCCAGCAGCACCTCACAGGGGTTGGCTGAAAAACTGTTTTTT. J is TRBJ1-4 and V is TRBV7-9; 7 bases line up with TRBD1. The CDR3 sequence is 15 residues long. With 5 bases clipped from V and 7 bases from J, the junction kept 10 bases outside the gene matches. CDR1 and CDR2 (germline): SEHNR, FQNEAQ (reference sequence).

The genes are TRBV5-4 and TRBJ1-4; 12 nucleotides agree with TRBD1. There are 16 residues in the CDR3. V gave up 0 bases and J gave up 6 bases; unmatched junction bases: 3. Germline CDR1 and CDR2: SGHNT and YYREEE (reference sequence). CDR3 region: CASSLGGTGGDEKLFF. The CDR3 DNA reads TGTGCCAGCAGCTTGGGTGGGACAGGGGGCGATGAAAAACTGTTTTTT.

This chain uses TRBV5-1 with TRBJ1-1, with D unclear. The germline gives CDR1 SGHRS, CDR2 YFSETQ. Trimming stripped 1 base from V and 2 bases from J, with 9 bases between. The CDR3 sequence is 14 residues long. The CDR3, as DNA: TGCGCCAGCAGCTTGTCCCCTGACAACACTGAAGCTTTCTTT. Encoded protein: CASSLSPDNTEAFF.

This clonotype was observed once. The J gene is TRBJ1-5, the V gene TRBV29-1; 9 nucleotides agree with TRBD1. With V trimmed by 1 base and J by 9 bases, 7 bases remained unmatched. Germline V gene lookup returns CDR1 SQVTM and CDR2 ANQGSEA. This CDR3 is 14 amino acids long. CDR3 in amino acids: CSVEGRDRDGPQHF. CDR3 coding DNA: TGCAGCGTTGAAGGTCGGGACAGGGACGGGCCCCAGCATTTT.

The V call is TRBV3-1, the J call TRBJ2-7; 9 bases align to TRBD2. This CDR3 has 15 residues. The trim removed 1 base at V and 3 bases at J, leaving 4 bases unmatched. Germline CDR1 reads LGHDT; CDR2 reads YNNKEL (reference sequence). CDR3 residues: CASSQASGTFYEQYF. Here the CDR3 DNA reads TGTGCCAGCAGCCAAGCTAGCGGGACCTTCTACGAGCAGTACTTC.

In DNA form, the CDR3 reads TGTGCCAGTTACTCTGGGGCCAACGTCCTGACTTTC. As protein: CASYSGANVLTF. This chain uses TRBV19 with TRBJ2-6; D is uncertain. Per the germline V gene, CDR1 is LNHDA and CDR2 is SQIVND (reference sequence). The CDR3 has 12 amino acids. V was cut by 8 bases and J by 0 bases, with 2 bases left in between.

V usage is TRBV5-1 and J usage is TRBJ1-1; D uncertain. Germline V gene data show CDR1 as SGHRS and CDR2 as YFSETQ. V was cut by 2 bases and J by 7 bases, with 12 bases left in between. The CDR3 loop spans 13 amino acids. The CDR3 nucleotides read TGCGCCAGCAGCTTCTCAAGTGGTCATGAAGCTTTCTTT. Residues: CASSFSSGHEAFF.

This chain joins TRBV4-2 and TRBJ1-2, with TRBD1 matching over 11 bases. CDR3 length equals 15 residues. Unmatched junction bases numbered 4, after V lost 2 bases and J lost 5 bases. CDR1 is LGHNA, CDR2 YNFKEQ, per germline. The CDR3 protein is CASSQRTGGGYGYTF. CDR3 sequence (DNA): TGTGCCAGCAGCCAACGGACAGGGGGCGGGTATGGCTACACCTTC.

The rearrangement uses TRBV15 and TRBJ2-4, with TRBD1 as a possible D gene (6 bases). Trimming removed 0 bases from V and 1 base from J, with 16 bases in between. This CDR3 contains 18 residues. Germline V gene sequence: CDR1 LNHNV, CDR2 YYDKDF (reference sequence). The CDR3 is CATSREGIRGRAKNIQYF. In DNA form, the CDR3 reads TGTGCCACCAGCAGAGAGGGTATCAGGGGAAGGGCCAAAAACATTCAGTACTTC.

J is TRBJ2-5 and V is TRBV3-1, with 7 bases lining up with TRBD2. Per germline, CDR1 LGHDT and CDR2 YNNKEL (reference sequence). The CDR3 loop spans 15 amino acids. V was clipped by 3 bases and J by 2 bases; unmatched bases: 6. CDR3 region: CASSQLTSAQETQYF. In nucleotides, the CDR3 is TGTGCCAGCAGCCAGCTCACTAGCGCGCAAGAGACCCAGTACTTC.

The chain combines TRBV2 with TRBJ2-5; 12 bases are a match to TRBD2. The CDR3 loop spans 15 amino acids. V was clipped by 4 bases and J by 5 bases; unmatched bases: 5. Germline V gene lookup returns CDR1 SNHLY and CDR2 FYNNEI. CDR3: CASSGSSGGDETQYF. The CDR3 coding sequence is TGTGCCAGCAGTGGGTCTAGCGGGGGGGATGAGACCCAGTACTTC. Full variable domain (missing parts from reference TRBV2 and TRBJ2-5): EPEVTQTPSHQVTQMGQEVILRCVPISNHLYFYWYRQILGQKVEFLVSFYNNEISEKSEIFDDQFSVERPDGSNFTLKIRSTKLEDSAMYFCASSGSSGGDETQYFGPGTRLLVL.

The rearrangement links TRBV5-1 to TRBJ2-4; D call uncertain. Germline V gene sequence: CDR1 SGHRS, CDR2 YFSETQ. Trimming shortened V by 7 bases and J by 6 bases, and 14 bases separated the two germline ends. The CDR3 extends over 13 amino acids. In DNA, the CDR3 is TGCGCCAGCGGCCCAGTCGACCGAAACATTCAGTACTTC. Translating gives CASGPVDRNIQYF.

This chain's CDR3 is CASSETSGYTF. CDR3 nucleotide sequence: TGTGCCAGCAGTGAAACGAGTGGCTACACCTTC. The chain joins TRBV6-1 to TRBJ1-2, with D uncertain. Germline V lookup: CDR1 MNHNS, CDR2 SASEGT. CDR3 length: 11 residues. Trimming cost V 2 bases and J 7 bases, with 5 bases left between them.

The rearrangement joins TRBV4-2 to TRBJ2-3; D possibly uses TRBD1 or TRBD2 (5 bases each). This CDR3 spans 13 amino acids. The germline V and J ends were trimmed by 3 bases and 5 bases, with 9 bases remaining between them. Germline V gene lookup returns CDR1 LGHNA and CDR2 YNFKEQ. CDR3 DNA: TGTGCCAGCAGCCAGGGGACGGTAGATACGCAGTATTTT. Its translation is CASSQGTVDTQYF.

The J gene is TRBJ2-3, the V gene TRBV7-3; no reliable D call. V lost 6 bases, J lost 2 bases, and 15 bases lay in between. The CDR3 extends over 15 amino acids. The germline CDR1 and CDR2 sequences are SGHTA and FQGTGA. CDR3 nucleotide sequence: TGTGCCAGCAGAAAGCTCCCGGATTCCACAGATACGCAGTATTTT. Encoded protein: CASRKLPDSTDTQYF.

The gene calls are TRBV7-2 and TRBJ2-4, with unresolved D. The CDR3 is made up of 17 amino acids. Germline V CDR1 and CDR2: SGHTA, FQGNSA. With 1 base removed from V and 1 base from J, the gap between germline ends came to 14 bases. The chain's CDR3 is CASSLGLAVWAKNIQYF. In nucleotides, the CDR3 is TGTGCCAGCAGCTTAGGCCTGGCTGTCTGGGCCAAAAACATTCAGTACTTC.